A selection of T cell receptor beta chains follows, all from one sample in a study of cytomegalovirus exposure and HLA in healthy donors. Produced via immunoSEQ multiplex PCR; TCRdb's table is partial and in-frame only. The data contain approximately 93,000 clones, around 84% of them seen just once; the ten biggest clones take up roughly 3%. The source material was PBMCs. The source is a woman between 35 and 50 years old in good health and CMV-seronegative. The CDR3 runs from the conserved cysteine through the conserved F or W. The D gene is left open where the match is weak. The size field is filled for only some rows; it gives once, few, many or a size class.

d_call clone_size j_call v_call cdr3_aa cdr3_nt
TRBD1 medium-sized TRBJ1-5 TRBV6-1 CASTQTGEGNQPQHF TGTGCCAGCACTCAAACAGGGGAGGGCAATCAGCCCCAGCATTTT
TRBD2 . TRBJ2-6 TRBV10-3 CAISAGGSSLKVGGANVLTF TGTGCCATCAGTGCCGGGGGGAGCTCGTTAAAAGTAGGGGGGGCCAACGTCCTGACTTTC
. once TRBJ2-5 TRBV19 CASSNRVHQYF TGTGCCAGTAGCAACCGGGTCCACCAGTACTTC
TRBD1 . TRBJ2-5 TRBV10-3 CAISESRGQGGETQYF TGTGCCATCAGTGAGTCGAGAGGACAGGGTGGAGAGACCCAGTACTTC
TRBD1 . TRBJ1-2 TRBV6-4 CASGSGQGLDGYTF TGTGCCAGCGGGTCGGGACAGGGACTTGACGGCTACACCTTC
. once TRBJ1-1 TRBV7-2 CASSAGRGAFF TGTGCCAGCAGCGCTGGCCGGGGGGCTTTCTTT
. . TRBJ1-1 TRBV18 CASSFGHLNTEAFF TGTGCCAGCTCATTCGGACACCTAAACACTGAAGCTTTCTTT
. . TRBJ1-1 TRBV28 CASSYPGDTEAFF TGTGCCAGCAGTTACCCGGGAGATACTGAAGCTTTCTTT
TRBD2 . TRBJ2-7 TRBV7-3 CASSLTSGDSYEQYF TGTGCCAGCAGCTTGACTAGCGGGGACTCCTACGAGCAGTACTTC
. few TRBJ1-1 TRBV9 CASSVGGGGISNTEAFF TGTGCCAGCAGCGTCGGCGGGGGCGGGATATCGAACACTGAAGCTTTCTTT
TRBD2 once TRBJ2-3 TRBV6-1 CASTSLAGGPQLQYF TGTGCCAGCACATCACTAGCGGGAGGGCCTCAGTTACAGTATTTT
. few TRBJ1-1 TRBV30 CTGTMNTEAFF TGTACAGGAACTATGAACACTGAAGCTTTCTTT
. . TRBJ2-2 TRBV7-6 CASSLVGREHRGAVF TGTGCCAGCAGCTTAGTAGGGAGAGAACACCGGGGAGCTGTTTTT
TRBD1 . TRBJ1-3 TRBV9 CASSDWTGTGVGNTIYF TGTGCCAGCAGTGATTGGACCGGGACAGGGGTTGGAAACACCATATATTTT
. . TRBJ2-1 TRBV2 CASSPGQREQFF TGTGCCAGCAGTCCCGGACAGCGTGAGCAGTTCTTC
. few TRBJ1-5 TRBV7-9 CASSLAGGQPQHF TGTGCCAGCAGCTTAGCAGGGGGTCAGCCCCAGCATTTT
TRBD1 once TRBJ2-7 TRBV27 CASSSDRVVQYF TGTGCCAGCAGTTCCGACAGGGTAGTGCAGTACTTC
. . TRBJ2-7 TRBV6-6 CASTLFRVSGEQYF TGTGCCAGCACCCTTTTCAGGGTTTCGGGCGAGCAGTACTTC
. . TRBJ2-2 TRBV4-1 CASSQDPGELFF TGCGCCAGCAGCCAAGATCCAGGGGAGCTGTTTTTT
TRBD2 . TRBJ2-1 TRBV19 CASSKAGTSLYNEQFF TGTGCCAGTAGTAAGGCCGGGACTAGTCTGTACAATGAGCAGTTCTTC
. . TRBJ2-7 TRBV30 CAWSVFDSHSYEQYF TGTGCCTGGAGTGTTTTCGACAGCCACTCCTACGAGCAGTACTTC
TRBD2 . TRBJ2-7 TRBV27 CASSWGGSSYEQYF TGTGCCAGCAGTTGGGGCGGGAGCTCCTACGAGCAGTACTTC
TRBD2 . TRBJ2-1 TRBV19 CASHSGRDYNEQFF TGTGCCAGTCATAGCGGGAGGGACTACAATGAGCAGTTCTTC
TRBD2 . TRBJ2-1 TRBV13 CASSSAGLAGAYEQFF TGTGCCAGCAGCTCCGCAGGACTAGCGGGAGCCTATGAGCAGTTCTTC
. few TRBJ2-1 TRBV6-1 CAIGRESSYNEQFF TGTGCCATCGGACGGGAAAGCTCCTACAATGAGCAGTTCTTC
TRBD2 . TRBJ2-7 TRBV4-1 CASSQEVTRGAYEQYF TGCGCCAGCAGCCAAGAGGTAACCCGGGGGGCCTACGAGCAGTACTTC
. few TRBJ2-1 TRBV5-1 CASSSRSYNEQFF TGCGCCAGCAGCTCCCGTTCGTACAATGAGCAGTTCTTC
. once TRBJ2-3 TRBV6-6 CASSQGLPSTDTQYF TGTGCCAGCAGTCAAGGACTCCCTAGCACAGATACGCAGTATTTT
TRBD1 . TRBJ1-1 TRBV6-5 CASSMDRGNTEAFF TGTGCCAGCAGTATGGACAGGGGGAACACTGAAGCTTTCTTT
. . TRBJ1-2 TRBV27 CASSSAGAKYGYTF TGTGCCAGCAGTTCTGCAGGGGCAAAATATGGCTACACCTTC
TRBD2 . TRBJ2-5 TRBV15 CATSRAGSSGMETQYF TGTGCCACCAGCAGAGCGGGGTCTAGCGGGATGGAGACCCAGTACTTC
. . TRBJ1-5 TRBV7-2 CASSLGSRMHF TGTGCCAGCAGCTTGGGCAGTCGGATGCATTTT
TRBD2 . TRBJ2-1 TRBV19 CASSIDLWTGGPYNEQFF TGTGCCAGTAGTATAGATCTATGGACGGGAGGGCCCTACAATGAGCAGTTCTTC
TRBD2 . TRBJ2-7 TRBV9 CASSVGEREGRSPPYEQYF TGTGCCAGCAGCGTAGGTGAGCGGGAGGGCCGAAGCCCCCCCTACGAGCAGTACTTC
TRBD1 . TRBJ2-7 TRBV5-6 CASSIGEQGRYEQYF TGTGCCAGCAGCATTGGGGAACAGGGGAGATACGAGCAGTACTTC
TRBD1 . TRBJ1-3 TRBV19 CASRRKRDSINTIYF TGTGCCAGTAGGCGAAAACGGGACAGCATAAACACCATATATTTT
TRBD2 . TRBJ2-1 TRBV5-1 CASSLGLAYNEQFF TGCGCCAGCAGCCTTGGACTAGCTTACAATGAGCAGTTCTTC
. . TRBJ2-3 TRBV27 CASSLLGGRTDTQYF TGTGCCAGCAGTTTGTTGGGGGGGCGCACAGATACGCAGTATTTT
TRBD1 once TRBJ2-7 TRBV5-1 CASSIGTGYAYEQYF TGCGCCAGCAGCATTGGGACAGGCTACGCCTACGAGCAGTACTTC
. once TRBJ2-1 TRBV4-1 CASSHRDNSYNEQFF TGCGCCAGCAGCCACAGGGACAACTCCTACAATGAGCAGTTCTTC
. . TRBJ2-3 TRBV18 CASSPLNTSTDTQYF TGTGCCAGCTCCCCCTTGAATACTAGCACAGATACGCAGTATTTT
. many TRBJ1-4 TRBV28 CASSPPRGKLFF TGTGCCAGCAGTCCTCCCCGGGGAAAACTGTTTTTT
TRBD2 . TRBJ2-5 TRBV15 CATSRLAGGRETQYF TGTGCCACCAGCAGGTTAGCGGGAGGACGAGAGACCCAGTACTTC
TRBD1 . TRBJ1-2 TRBV6-1 CATILGQANYGYTF TGTGCCACCATCTTGGGACAGGCAAACTATGGCTACACCTTC
TRBD1 . TRBJ2-5 TRBV27 CASSRDSRYQETQYF TGTGCCAGCAGTCGGGACAGCAGGTACCAAGAGACCCAGTACTTC
TRBD1 . TRBJ1-5 TRBV27 CASSLRGRQGSNQPQHF TGTGCCAGCAGTTTACGCGGTAGACAGGGTAGCAATCAGCCCCAGCATTTT
TRBD2 . TRBJ2-3 TRBV29-1 CSVEFRRGGADTQYF TGCAGCGTTGAATTTAGGCGGGGGGGAGCAGATACGCAGTATTTT